Listed below are T cell receptor beta chains from one sample, sequenced in a study of T cell changes during pregnancy in multiple sclerosis. Sequencing used immunoSEQ multiplex PCR; TCRdb keeps in-frame clones, though not all of them. The sample lists around 110,000 clones, roughly 89% occurring once. Sequencing used peripheral blood, obtained before pregnancy. Receptor source: a female donor with multiple sclerosis, enrolled in a pregnancy study. The CDR3 runs from the conserved cysteine through the conserved F or W. D genes are given only for firm matches. The size of a clone is reported for some rows only, either as once, few or many, or as a class for expanded clones.

TRBV10-3,NA,NA,TRBJ2-3,18,CAISESPPGILSTDTQYF,TGTGCCATCAGTGAGTCCCCGCCAGGGATCCTTAGCACAGATACGCAGTATTTT
TRBV7-2,TRBD1,NA,TRBJ1-1,16,CASSLRTGKPNTEAFF,TGTGCCAGCAGCTTGAGGACAGGAAAACCGAACACTGAAGCTTTCTTT
TRBV6-1,TRBD1,once,TRBJ1-2,15,CASSTPTGLGYGYTF,TGTGCCAGCAGCACCCCGACAGGGCTTGGCTATGGCTACACCTTC
TRBV7-9,TRBD1,NA,TRBJ2-4,15,CASSNFRGAKNIQYF,TGTGCCAGCAGCAATTTCAGGGGGGCCAAAAACATTCAGTACTTC
TRBV4-3,TRBD2,NA,TRBJ2-3,18,CASSATGGGKGSPDTQYF,TGCGCCAGCAGCGCAACGGGGGGTGGTAAGGGTAGCCCAGATACGCAGTATTTT
TRBV9,TRBD1,once,TRBJ2-1,12,CASSEDRVQQFF,TGTGCCAGCAGCGAGGACAGGGTTCAGCAGTTCTTC
TRBV7-2,NA,NA,TRBJ2-6,15,CASSFWGPGANVLTF,TGTGCCAGCAGCTTCTGGGGCCCCGGGGCCAACGTCCTGACTTTC
TRBV14,NA,NA,TRBJ1-1,14,CASSQVGDNTEAFF,TGTGCCAGCAGCCAAGTCGGAGATAACACTGAAGCTTTCTTT
TRBV9,NA,once,TRBJ1-1,13,CASSVEGRGEAFF,TGTGCCAGCAGCGTAGAGGGGAGGGGTGAAGCTTTCTTT
TRBV18,NA,NA,TRBJ2-5,14,CASSPAGREETQYF,TGTGCCAGCTCACCAGCTGGGCGGGAAGAGACCCAGTACTTC
TRBV4-2,TRBD1,NA,TRBJ2-5,14,CASSQRDSQETQYF,TGTGCCAGCAGCCAAAGGGACAGCCAAGAGACCCAGTACTTC
TRBV9,TRBD2,NA,TRBJ2-2,14,CASSTSGQTGELFF,TGTGCCAGCAGTACTAGCGGACAGACCGGGGAGCTGTTTTTT
TRBV6-4,TRBD1,NA,TRBJ2-2,14,CASSDRADIGELFF,TGTGCCAGCTCCGACAGGGCTGATATCGGGGAGCTGTTTTTT
TRBV28,TRBD2,NA,TRBJ2-3,16,CASSFPTSGSTDTQYF,TGTGCCAGCAGTTTCCCCACTAGCGGAAGCACAGATACGCAGTATTTT
TRBV29-1,NA,NA,TRBJ2-4,13,CSVGGHSKNIQYF,TGCAGCGTTGGAGGCCATTCCAAAAACATTCAGTACTTC
TRBV4-3,NA,NA,TRBJ1-1,12,CASKGVGVEAFF,TGCGCCAGCAAGGGGGTAGGGGTAGAAGCTTTCTTT
TRBV28,NA,NA,TRBJ1-1,12,CASSLLATEAFF,TGTGCCAGCAGTTTGTTGGCCACTGAAGCTTTCTTT
TRBV6-5,NA,NA,TRBJ2-3,13,CATWRDGTDTQYF,TGTGCCACTTGGAGGGATGGGACAGATACGCAGTATTTT
TRBV19,TRBD1,NA,TRBJ1-5,14,CASKRQGAIQPQHF,TGTGCCAGTAAGCGGCAGGGGGCTATTCAGCCCCAGCATTTT
TRBV5-5,NA,NA,TRBJ2-2,14,CASSSQGHTGELFF,TGTGCCAGCAGTAGTCAGGGGCACACCGGGGAGCTGTTTTTT
TRBV9,TRBD1,once,TRBJ1-1,17,CASSVDEGAVVNTEAFF,TGTGCCAGCAGCGTAGACGAGGGGGCTGTTGTGAACACTGAAGCTTTCTTT
TRBV15,TRBD1,NA,TRBJ1-1,16,CATSSDAGGPNTEAFF,TGTGCCACCAGCAGTGACGCAGGGGGCCCGAACACTGAAGCTTTCTTT
TRBV30,NA,few,TRBJ1-2,13,CAWSVWGTGGYTF,TGTGCCTGGAGTGTTTGGGGGACTGGTGGCTACACCTTC
TRBV7-9,NA,NA,TRBJ1-5,15,CASSLSGYSNQPQHF,TGTGCCAGCAGCTTATCGGGGTATAGCAATCAGCCCCAGCATTTT
TRBV27,TRBD2,NA,TRBJ2-5,15,CASQDGLAGGETQYF,TGTGCCAGCCAAGACGGACTAGCGGGAGGGGAGACCCAGTACTTC
TRBV28,NA,NA,TRBJ2-5,10,CASPRVTQYF,TGTGCCAGCCCCCGGGTGACCCAGTACTTC
TRBV30,NA,NA,TRBJ2-1,13,CAWSKDGVNEQFF,TGTGCCTGGAGCAAGGACGGGGTCAATGAGCAGTTCTTC
TRBV7-9,NA,few,TRBJ1-2,13,CASSTQGGYGYTF,TGTGCCAGCAGCACTCAAGGGGGCTATGGCTACACCTTC
TRBV2,TRBD1,NA,TRBJ2-2,13,CASVGTDTGELFF,TGTGCCAGCGTCGGGACAGACACCGGGGAGCTGTTTTTT
TRBV7-9,TRBD1,NA,TRBJ1-2,14,CASSLFKGQEGYTF,TGTGCCAGCAGCTTATTTAAAGGACAGGAGGGCTACACCTTC
TRBV6-5,TRBD1,once,TRBJ2-7,14,CASSPHRGPYEQYF,TGTGCCAGCTCGCCCCACAGGGGCCCCTACGAGCAGTACTTC
TRBV5-6,TRBD2,NA,TRBJ2-1,15,CASSPLQRERDEQFF,TGTGCCAGCAGCCCCTTACAGCGGGAGAGGGATGAGCAGTTCTTC
TRBV11-3,NA,NA,TRBJ1-3,13,CASSPIPGNTIYF,TGTGCCAGCAGCCCTATTCCCGGAAACACCATATATTTT
TRBV2,TRBD2,NA,TRBJ2-3,16,CASSLSLAGGDHTQYF,TGTGCCAGCAGCTTATCACTAGCGGGGGGTGATCATACGCAGTATTTT
TRBV25-1,TRBD1,NA,TRBJ2-7,14,CASSQQGGTYEQYF,TGTGCCAGCAGTCAACAGGGGGGCACCTACGAGCAGTACTTC
TRBV4-2,TRBD2,NA,TRBJ2-7,15,CASSQDMGLGYEQYF,TGTGCCAGCAGCCAAGACATGGGACTAGGGTACGAGCAGTACTTC
TRBV18,NA,NA,TRBJ2-1,16,CASSPAPRGSYNEQFF,TGTGCCAGCTCACCGGCGCCCAGAGGCTCCTACAATGAGCAGTTCTTC